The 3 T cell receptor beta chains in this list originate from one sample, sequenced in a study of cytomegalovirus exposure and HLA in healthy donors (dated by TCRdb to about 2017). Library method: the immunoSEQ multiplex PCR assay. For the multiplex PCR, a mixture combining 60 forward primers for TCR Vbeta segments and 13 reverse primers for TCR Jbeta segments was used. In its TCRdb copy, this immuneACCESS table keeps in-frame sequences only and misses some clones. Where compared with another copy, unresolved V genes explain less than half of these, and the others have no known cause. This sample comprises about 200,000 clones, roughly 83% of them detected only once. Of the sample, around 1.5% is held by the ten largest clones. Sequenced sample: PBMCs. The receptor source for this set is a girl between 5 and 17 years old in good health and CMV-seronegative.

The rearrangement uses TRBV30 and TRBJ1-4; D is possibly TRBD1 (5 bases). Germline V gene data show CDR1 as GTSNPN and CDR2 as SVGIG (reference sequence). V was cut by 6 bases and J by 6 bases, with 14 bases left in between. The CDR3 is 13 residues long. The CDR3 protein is CACNQGGYEKLFF. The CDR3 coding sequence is TGTGCCTGCAATCAGGGAGGGTATGAAAAACTGTTTTTT.

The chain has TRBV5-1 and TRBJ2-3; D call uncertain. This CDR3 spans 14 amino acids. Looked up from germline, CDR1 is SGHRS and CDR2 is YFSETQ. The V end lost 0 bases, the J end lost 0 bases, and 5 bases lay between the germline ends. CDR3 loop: CASSLATSTDTQYF. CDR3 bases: TGCGCCAGCAGCTTGGCGACAAGCACAGATACGCAGTATTTT.

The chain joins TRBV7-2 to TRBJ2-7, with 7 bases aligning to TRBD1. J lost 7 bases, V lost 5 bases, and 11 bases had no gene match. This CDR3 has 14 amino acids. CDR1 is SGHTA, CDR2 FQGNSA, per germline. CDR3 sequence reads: CASSLWDSMGEQYF. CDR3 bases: TGTGCCAGCAGCCTTTGGGACAGTATGGGAGAGCAGTACTTC.